The 10 T cell receptor beta chains in this list originate from one sample, sequenced in a study of OX40 agonist ivuxolimab in advanced cancers. Generated by immunoSEQ multiplex PCR, the TCRdb table keeps only in-frame clones and is missing some. This table holds fewer than 80,000 clones, 75% to 90% found once. This sample comprised CD4+ or CD8+ T cells sorted from blood, obtained in a trial of the OX40 agonist ivuxolimab. Every receptor here comes from an adult with an advanced solid tumor such as melanoma, head and neck, liver or kidney cancer.

This clone occurred a few times. The rearrangement uses TRBV9 and TRBJ1-1, with D maybe TRBD1 (5 bases). Trimming cost V 1 base and J 8 bases, with 15 bases left between them. CDR1 and CDR2 (germline): SGDLS, YYNGEE. This CDR3 has 14 residues. CDR3 bases: TGTGCCAGCAGCGTACTGACGGGGGGGACGGAAGCTTTCTTT. It specifies CASSVLTGGTEAFF.

V is TRBV5-4 and J is TRBJ2-7, with a possible D match to TRBD1 (6 bases). The V end lost 4 bases, the J end lost 3 bases, and 11 bases lay between the germline ends. The CDR3 is made up of 13 amino acids. In germline, CDR1 is SGHNT, CDR2 YYREEE (reference sequence). CDR3 bases: TGTGCCAGCAGCCCGATACAGGGCTACGAGCAGTACTTC. Its protein product is CASSPIQGYEQYF.

V gene TRBV10-3 combines with J gene TRBJ2-3, with 7 bases aligning to TRBD2. The CDR3 is 14 amino acids. Germline assignment: CDR1 ENHRY and CDR2 SYGVKD. The junction had 4 bases not matched to a gene; V was cut back by 3 bases and J by 4 bases. The CDR3 nucleotides are TGTGCCATCAGTGACTCCCTAGCGGCAGATACGCAGTATTTT. This translates into CAISDSLAADTQYF.

V is TRBV5-6 and J is TRBJ2-5, with 9 positions matching TRBD1. This CDR3 is built from 14 residues. The germline V gene encodes CDR1 SGHDT and CDR2 YYEEEE. The V gene end was trimmed by 0 bases and the J gene end by 3 bases; junction bases not matched to a gene: 0. The CDR3 protein is CASSLGDREETQYF. CDR3 nucleotide sequence: TGTGCCAGCAGCTTGGGGGACAGGGAAGAGACCCAGTACTTC.

This clone was seen just once. The CDR3 region is CAVIDSLAGGLRNEQFF. Here the CDR3 DNA reads TGTGCAGTAATCGATAGCCTAGCGGGAGGCTTAAGAAATGAGCAGTTCTTC. V and J are TRBV5-4 and TRBJ2-1; the match to TRBD2 covers 11 bases. Germline CDR1 SGHNT, CDR2 YYREEE (reference sequence). The CDR3 spans 17 residues.

The rearrangement links TRBV7-9 to TRBJ2-7, with D possibly TRBD1 on 5 matching bases. Germline V lookup: CDR1 SEHNR, CDR2 FQNEAQ (reference sequence). V dropped 4 bases and J dropped 0 bases, with 16 bases sitting between them. CDR3 length: 16 amino acids. CDR3 amino acids: CASSSLLDRASYEQYF. CDR3 nucleotide sequence: TGTGCCAGCAGCTCCCTTCTCGACAGAGCCTCCTACGAGCAGTACTTC.

V is TRBV28 and J is TRBJ1-2; TRBD1 might be the D (6 bases). The germline V gene encodes CDR1 MDHEN and CDR2 SYDVKM. This CDR3 region has 16 residues. Between the trimmed V and J ends, which lost 2 bases and 8 bases, there was a span of 21 bases. CDR3 region: CASSLIGMTQGLGYTF. As DNA, the CDR3 is TGTGCCAGCAGTTTAATAGGAATGACTCAGGGGCTGGGCTACACCTTC.

The genes are TRBV28 and TRBJ2-7, with 9 positions matching TRBD1. This CDR3 comprises 16 residues. CDR1 and CDR2 from the germline V gene are MDHEN and SYDVKM. J was trimmed by 4 bases and V by 5 bases; bases with no gene match: 12. DNA for the CDR3: TGTGCCAGCAGTATATCAGGACAGGGGAAAGGATACGAGCAGTACTTC. This translates into CASSISGQGKGYEQYF.

This chain connects TRBV2 to TRBJ2-5; 11 nucleotides align to TRBD2. Trimming removed 6 bases from V and 7 bases from J; junction bases left unmatched: 1. This CDR3 contains 12 residues. Germline CDR1 reads SNHLY; CDR2 reads FYNNEI. Here the CDR3 DNA reads TGTGCCAGCAGCGGGACTAGCGGGACCCAGTACTTC. It is translated as CASSGTSGTQYF.

This chain links TRBV2 with TRBJ1-2; D is ambiguous. Trimming shortened V by 6 bases and J by 1 base, and 9 bases separated the two germline ends. Germline V gives CDR1 SNHLY, CDR2 FYNNEI. The CDR3 spans 13 residues. The DNA of the CDR3 is TGTGCCAGCAGCCCTGACTATAACTATGGCTACACCTTC. Translating gives CASSPDYNYGYTF.